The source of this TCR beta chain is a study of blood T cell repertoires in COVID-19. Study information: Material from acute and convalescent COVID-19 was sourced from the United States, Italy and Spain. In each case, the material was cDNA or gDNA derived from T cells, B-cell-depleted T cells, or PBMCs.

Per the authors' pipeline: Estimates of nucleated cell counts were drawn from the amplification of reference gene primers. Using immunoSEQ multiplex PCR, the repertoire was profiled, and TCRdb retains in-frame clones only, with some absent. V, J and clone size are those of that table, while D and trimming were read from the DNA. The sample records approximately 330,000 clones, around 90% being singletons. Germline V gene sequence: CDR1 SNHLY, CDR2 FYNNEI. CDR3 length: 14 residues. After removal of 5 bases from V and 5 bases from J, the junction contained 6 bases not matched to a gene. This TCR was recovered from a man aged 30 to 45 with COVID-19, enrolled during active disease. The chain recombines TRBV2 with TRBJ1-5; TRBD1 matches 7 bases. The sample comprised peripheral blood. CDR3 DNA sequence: TGTGCCAGCAGTCCGGGACAGAACTATCAGCCCCAGCATTTT. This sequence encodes CASSPGQNYQPQHF.